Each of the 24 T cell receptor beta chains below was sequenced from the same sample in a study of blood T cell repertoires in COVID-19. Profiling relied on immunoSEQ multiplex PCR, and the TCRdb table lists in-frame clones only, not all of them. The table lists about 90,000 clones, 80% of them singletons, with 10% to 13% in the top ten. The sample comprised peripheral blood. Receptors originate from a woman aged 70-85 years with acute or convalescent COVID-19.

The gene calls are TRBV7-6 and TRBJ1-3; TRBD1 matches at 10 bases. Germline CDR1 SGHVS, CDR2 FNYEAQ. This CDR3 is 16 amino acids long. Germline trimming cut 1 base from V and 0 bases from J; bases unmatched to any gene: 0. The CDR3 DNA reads TGTGCCAGCAGCTTAGGACAGGGGGCCTCTGGAAACACCATATATTTT. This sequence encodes CASSLGQGASGNTIYF.

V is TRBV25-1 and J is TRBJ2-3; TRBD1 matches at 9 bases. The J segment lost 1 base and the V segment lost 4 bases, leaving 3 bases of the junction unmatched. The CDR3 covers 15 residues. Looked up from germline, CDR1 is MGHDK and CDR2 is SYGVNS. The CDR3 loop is CASSGWTGGTDTQYF. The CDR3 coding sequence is TGTGCCAGCAGTGGATGGACAGGGGGCACAGATACGCAGTATTTT.

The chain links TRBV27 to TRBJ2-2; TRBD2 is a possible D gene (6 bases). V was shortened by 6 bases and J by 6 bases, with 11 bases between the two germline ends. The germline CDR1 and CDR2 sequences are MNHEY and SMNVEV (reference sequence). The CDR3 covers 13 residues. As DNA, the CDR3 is TGTGCCAGCAGACCGCCGGGGGCCGGGGAGCTGTTTTTT. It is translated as CASRPPGAGELFF.

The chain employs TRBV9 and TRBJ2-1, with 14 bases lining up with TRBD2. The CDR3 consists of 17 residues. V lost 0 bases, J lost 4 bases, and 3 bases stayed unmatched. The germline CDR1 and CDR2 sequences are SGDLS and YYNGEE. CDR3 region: CASSVEGLAGEYNEQFF. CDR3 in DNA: TGTGCCAGCAGCGTAGAGGGACTAGCGGGGGAGTACAATGAGCAGTTCTTC.

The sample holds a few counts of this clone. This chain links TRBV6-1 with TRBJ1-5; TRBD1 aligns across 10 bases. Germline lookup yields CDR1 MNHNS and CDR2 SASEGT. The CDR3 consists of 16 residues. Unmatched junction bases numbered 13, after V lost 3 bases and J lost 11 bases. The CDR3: CASSDAGTGALLAQHF. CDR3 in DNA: TGTGCCAGCAGTGACGCCGGGACAGGGGCATTACTGGCCCAGCATTTT.

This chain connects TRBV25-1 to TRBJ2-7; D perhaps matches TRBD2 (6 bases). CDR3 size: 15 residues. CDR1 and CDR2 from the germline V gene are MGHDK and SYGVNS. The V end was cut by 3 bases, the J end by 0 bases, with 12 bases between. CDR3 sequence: CASSDHQGGSYEQYF. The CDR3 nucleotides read TGTGCCAGCAGTGATCACCAGGGAGGCTCCTACGAGCAGTACTTC.

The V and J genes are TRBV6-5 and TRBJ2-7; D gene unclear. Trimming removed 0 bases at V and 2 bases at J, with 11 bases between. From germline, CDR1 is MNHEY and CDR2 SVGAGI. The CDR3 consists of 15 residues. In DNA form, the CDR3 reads TGTGCCAGCAGTTACTCCTTTACTCGTCCCTACGAGCAGTACTTC. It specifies CASSYSFTRPYEQYF.

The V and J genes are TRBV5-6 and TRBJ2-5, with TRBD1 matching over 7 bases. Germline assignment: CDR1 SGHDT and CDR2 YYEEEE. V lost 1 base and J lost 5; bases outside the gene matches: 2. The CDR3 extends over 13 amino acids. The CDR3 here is CASSLIRGETQYF. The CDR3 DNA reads TGTGCCAGCAGCTTGATCAGGGGGGAGACCCAGTACTTC.

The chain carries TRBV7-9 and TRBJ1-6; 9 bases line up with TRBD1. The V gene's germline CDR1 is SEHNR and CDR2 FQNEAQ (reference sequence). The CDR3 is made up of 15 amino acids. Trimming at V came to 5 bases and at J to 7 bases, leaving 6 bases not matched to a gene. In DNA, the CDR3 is TGTGCCAGCAGCATGGGGACAGGGCGGAATTCACCCCTCCACTTT. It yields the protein CASSMGTGRNSPLHF.

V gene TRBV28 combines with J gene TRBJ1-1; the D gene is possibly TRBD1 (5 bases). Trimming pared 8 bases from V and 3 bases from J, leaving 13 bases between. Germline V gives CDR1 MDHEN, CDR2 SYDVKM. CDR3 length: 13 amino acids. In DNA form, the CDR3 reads TGTGCCAGCGCAAAGATCAGGGACACTGAAGCTTTCTTT. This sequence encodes CASAKIRDTEAFF.

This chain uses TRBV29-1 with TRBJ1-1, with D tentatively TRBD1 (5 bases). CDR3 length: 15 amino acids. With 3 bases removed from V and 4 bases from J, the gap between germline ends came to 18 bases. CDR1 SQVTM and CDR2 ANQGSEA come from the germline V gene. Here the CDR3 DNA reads TGCAGCGTTGAGGCTCGGGCTGGGGGACTCACTGAAGCTTTCTTT. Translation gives CSVEARAGGLTEAFF.

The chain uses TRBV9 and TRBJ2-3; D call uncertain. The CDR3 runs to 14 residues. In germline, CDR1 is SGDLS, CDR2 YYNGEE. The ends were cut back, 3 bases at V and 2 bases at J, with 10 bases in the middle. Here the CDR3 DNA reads TGTGCCAGCAGCGGGCCAGGCATCACAGATACGCAGTATTTT. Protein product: CASSGPGITDTQYF. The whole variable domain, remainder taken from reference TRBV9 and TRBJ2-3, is DSGVTQTPKHLITATGQRVTLRCSPRSGDLSVYWYQQSLDQGLQFLIQYYNGEERAKGNILERFSAQQFPDLHSELNLSSLELGDSALYFCASSGPGITDTQYFGPGTRLTVL.

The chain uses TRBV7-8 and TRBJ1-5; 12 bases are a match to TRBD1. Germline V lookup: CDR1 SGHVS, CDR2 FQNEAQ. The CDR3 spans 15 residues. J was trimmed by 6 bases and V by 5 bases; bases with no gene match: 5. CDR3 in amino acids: CASSMGQGAFQPQHF. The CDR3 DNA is TGTGCCAGCAGCATGGGACAGGGGGCTTTTCAGCCCCAGCATTTT.

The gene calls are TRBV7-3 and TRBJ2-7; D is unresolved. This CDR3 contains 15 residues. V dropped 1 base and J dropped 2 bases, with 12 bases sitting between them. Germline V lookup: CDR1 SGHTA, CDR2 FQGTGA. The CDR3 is CASSLKATVPYEQYF. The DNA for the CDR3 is TGTGCCAGCAGCTTAAAAGCAACCGTGCCCTACGAGCAGTACTTC.

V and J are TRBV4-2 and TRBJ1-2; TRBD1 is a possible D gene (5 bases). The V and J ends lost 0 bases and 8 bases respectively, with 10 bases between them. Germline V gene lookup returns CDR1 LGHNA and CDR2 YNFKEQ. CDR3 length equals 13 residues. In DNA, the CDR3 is TGTGCCAGCAGCCAAGAGCAGGGATCAGGCTACACCTTC. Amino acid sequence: CASSQEQGSGYTF.

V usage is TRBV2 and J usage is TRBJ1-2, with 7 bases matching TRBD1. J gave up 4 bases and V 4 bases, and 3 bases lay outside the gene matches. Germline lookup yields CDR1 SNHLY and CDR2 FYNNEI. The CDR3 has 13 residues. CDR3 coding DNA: TGTGCCAGCAGTGCGACAGGGACCTATGGCTACACCTTC. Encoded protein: CASSATGTYGYTF.

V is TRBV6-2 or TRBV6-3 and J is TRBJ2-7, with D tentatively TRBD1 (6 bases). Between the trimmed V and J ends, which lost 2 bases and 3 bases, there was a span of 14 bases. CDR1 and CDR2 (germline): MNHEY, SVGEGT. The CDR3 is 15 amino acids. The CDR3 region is CASSYRRGSIYEQYF. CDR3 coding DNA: TGTGCCAGCAGTTACCGCAGGGGATCAATCTACGAGCAGTACTTC.

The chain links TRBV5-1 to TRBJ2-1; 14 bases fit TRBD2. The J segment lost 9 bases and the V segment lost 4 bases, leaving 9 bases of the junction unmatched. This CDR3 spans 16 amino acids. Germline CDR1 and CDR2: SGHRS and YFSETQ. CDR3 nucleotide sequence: TGCGCCAGCAGCACTCTGACTAGCGGGGGGGCCGGTGAGCAGTTCTTC. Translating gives CASSTLTSGGAGEQFF.

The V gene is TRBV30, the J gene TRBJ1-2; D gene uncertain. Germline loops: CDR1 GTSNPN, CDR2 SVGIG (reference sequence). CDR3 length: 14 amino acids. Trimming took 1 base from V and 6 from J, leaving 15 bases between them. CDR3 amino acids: CAWSDHPVPHGYTF. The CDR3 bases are TGTGCCTGGAGTGACCATCCGGTCCCTCATGGCTACACCTTC. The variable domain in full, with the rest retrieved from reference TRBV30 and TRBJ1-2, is SQTIHQWPATLVQPVGSPLSLECTVEGTSNPNLYWYRQAAGRGLQLLFYSVGIGQISSEVPQNLSASRPQDRQFILSSKKLLLSDSGFYLCAWSDHPVPHGYTFGSGTRLTVV.

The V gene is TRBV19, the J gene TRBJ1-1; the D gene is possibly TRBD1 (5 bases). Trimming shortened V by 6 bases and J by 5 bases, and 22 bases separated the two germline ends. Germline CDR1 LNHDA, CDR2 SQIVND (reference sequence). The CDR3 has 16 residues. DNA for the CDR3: TGTGCCAGTAGCCTTCACCTCAGGGTGAGAACTACTGAAGCTTTCTTT. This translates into CASSLHLRVRTTEAFF.

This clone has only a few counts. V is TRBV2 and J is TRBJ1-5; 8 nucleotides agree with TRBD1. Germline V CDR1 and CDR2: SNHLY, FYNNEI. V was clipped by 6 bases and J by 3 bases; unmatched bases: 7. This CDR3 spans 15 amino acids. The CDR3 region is CASRPQGVHNQPQHF. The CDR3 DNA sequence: TGTGCCAGCAGGCCACAGGGGGTTCACAATCAGCCCCAGCATTTT.

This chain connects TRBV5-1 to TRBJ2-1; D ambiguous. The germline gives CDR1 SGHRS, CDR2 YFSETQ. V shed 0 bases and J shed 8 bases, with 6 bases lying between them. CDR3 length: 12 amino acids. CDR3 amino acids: CASSLGSDEQFF. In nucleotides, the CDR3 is TGCGCCAGCAGCTTGGGGAGCGATGAGCAGTTCTTC.

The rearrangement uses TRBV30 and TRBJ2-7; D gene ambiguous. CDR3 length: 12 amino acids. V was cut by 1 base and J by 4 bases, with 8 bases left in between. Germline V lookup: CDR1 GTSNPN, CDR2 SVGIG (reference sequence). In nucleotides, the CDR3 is TGTGCCTGGAGTGGTTCTCGGTACGAGCAGTACTTC. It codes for CAWSGSRYEQYF. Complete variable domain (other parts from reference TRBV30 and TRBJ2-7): SQTIHQWPATLVQPVGSPLSLECTVEGTSNPNLYWYRQAAGRGLQLLFYSVGIGQISSEVPQNLSASRPQDRQFILSSKKLLLSDSGFYLCAWSGSRYEQYFGPGTRLTVT.

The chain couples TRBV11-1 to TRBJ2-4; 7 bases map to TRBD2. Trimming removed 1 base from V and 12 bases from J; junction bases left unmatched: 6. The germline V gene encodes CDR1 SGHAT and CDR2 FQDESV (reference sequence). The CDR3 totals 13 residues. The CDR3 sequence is CASSLEGRGTQYF. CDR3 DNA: TGTGCCAGCAGCTTAGAGGGGAGGGGAACTCAGTACTTC.